Listed here are 28 T cell receptor beta chains from one sample, sequenced in a study of blood T cells in healthy people across ages. The use of a sample-barcoded 5' primer and a J-beta primer mix characterized a second PCR of roughly 7 to 11 cycles. TCRdb redid the calling of the 5' RACE reads with MiXCR, one entry per CDR3 protein. The profile shows more than 900,000 distinct CDR3 sequences, under 30% of them singletons. This sample was shared with a second study, whose subject was T cells of mothers and their children.

The sequenced sample was blood. The receptors were gathered from a girl aged 2 to 9 in good health.

This clonotype occurred a few times. J is TRBJ2-3 and V is TRBV7-9; the D is unclear. The V and J ends lost 0 bases and 2 bases respectively, with 15 bases between them. CDR1 SEHNR and CDR2 FQNEAQ come from the germline V gene (reference sequence). This CDR3 has 17 residues. The CDR3 sequence: CASSLARFVEHTDTQYF. The DNA of the CDR3 is TGTGCCAGCAGCTTAGCGCGCTTCGTAGAACACACAGATACGCAGTATTTT.

This clonotype was observed a handful of times. A read error may account for a junction end that differs from germline. This chain joins TRBV19 and TRBJ1-2, with D unclear. The CDR3 has 16 amino acids. Per germline, CDR1 LNHDA and CDR2 SQIVND (reference sequence). The CDR3 DNA follows: TGTGCCACTCACCATCCTCGGGAGGGTCGAGGCTATGGCTACGCCTTC. This codes for CATHHPREGRGYGYAF.

V is TRBV4-1 and J is TRBJ2-5, with D hard to call. V dropped 1 base and J dropped 3 bases, with 6 bases sitting between them. This CDR3 spans 13 amino acids. Germline CDR1 is MGHRA and CDR2 is YSYEKL. CDR3 residues: CASSQVWEETQYF. The CDR3 region has the DNA TGCGCCAGCAGCCAAGTGTGGGAAGAGACCCAGTACTTC.

This clonotype was recorded a few times. The chain uses TRBV27 and TRBJ2-5; 7 nucleotides line up with TRBD2. Germline CDR1 and CDR2: MNHEY and SMNVEV (reference sequence). The trim removed 4 bases at V and 2 bases at J, leaving 10 bases unmatched. This CDR3 contains 16 residues. The CDR3 reads CASSWRTSGAQETQYF. The CDR3 region has the DNA TGTGCCAGCAGTTGGAGGACTAGTGGGGCGCAAGAGACCCAGTACTTC.

The chain carries TRBV6-6 and TRBJ1-2; D remains ambiguous. V gave up 3 bases and J gave up 8 bases, with 13 bases separating them. Looked up from germline, CDR1 is MNHNY and CDR2 is SVGAGI (reference sequence). The CDR3 contains 13 residues. In DNA, the CDR3 is TGTGCCAGCAGTTATGGCATCCACGAGGGCTACACCTTC. Its translation is CASSYGIHEGYTF.

This clonotype has just a few counts. The chain uses TRBV12-3 or TRBV12-4 and TRBJ2-1; D is ambiguous. Near its end, the DNA agrees better with TRBJ2-7, so the J call may be wrong. This CDR3 contains 14 residues. The CDR3 bases are TGTGCCAGCAGTTGGTCGCAGGCCTCCTACGAGCAGTACTTC. It specifies CASSWSQASYEQYF.

The chain joins TRBV3-1 to TRBJ1-2; D is uncertain. V dropped 3 bases and J dropped 2 bases, with 1 base sitting between them. The CDR3 sequence is 11 residues long. Germline-derived CDR1 and CDR2 are LGHDT and YNNKEL (reference sequence). The CDR3 spells CASSQNYGYTF. In DNA form, the CDR3 reads TGTGCCAGCAGCCAGAACTATGGCTACACCTTC.

This clonotype was detected only a few times. This chain links TRBV7-2 with TRBJ2-3; 11 nucleotides agree with TRBD2. This CDR3 spans 16 amino acids. Germline V lookup: CDR1 SGHTA, CDR2 FQGNSA. The trim removed 5 bases at V and 5 bases at J, leaving 9 bases unmatched. The CDR3 nucleotides read TGTGCCAGCAGCCCTTATAGCGGGGGGGCGGGAGATACGCAGTATTTT. This gives the protein CASSPYSGGAGDTQYF. The full variable domain, with the rest looked up from reference TRBV7-2 and TRBJ2-3, is GAGVSQSPSNKVTEKGKDVELRCDPISGHTALYWYRQSLGQGLEFLIYFQGNSAPDKSGLPSDRFSAERTGGSVSTLTIQRTQQEDSAVYLCASSPYSGGAGDTQYFGPGTRLTVL.

The J gene is TRBJ1-1, the V gene TRBV5-1, with TRBD1 matching over 10 bases. Trimming cost V 4 bases and J 0 bases; bases outside gene matches: 9. In germline, CDR1 is SGHRS, CDR2 YFSETQ. There are 17 residues in the CDR3. CDR3 residues: CASSPGTGAGVNTEAFF. CDR3 bases: TGCGCCAGCAGCCCAGGGACAGGGGCGGGGGTGAACACTGAAGCTTTCTTT. The entire variable domain, with the rest obtained from reference TRBV5-1 and TRBJ1-1, is as follows: KAGVTQTPRYLIKTRGQQVTLSCSPISGHRSVSWYQQTPGQGLQFLFEYFSETQRNKGNFPGRFSGRQFSNSRSEMNVSTLELGDSALYLCASSPGTGAGVNTEAFFGQGTRLTVV.

This clonotype was counted between two and nine times. J is TRBJ2-5 and V is TRBV28; D ambiguous. Trimming left V 5 bases short and J 1 base short, with 20 bases between. Germline V gene lookup returns CDR1 MDHEN and CDR2 SYDVKM. This CDR3 has 17 residues. DNA of the CDR3: TGTGCCAGCAGTCCAACCCACCCTGTTCTGATCCAAGAGACCCAGTACTTC. As protein: CASSPTHPVLIQETQYF.

The chain is built from TRBV5-1 and TRBJ2-1, with D perhaps TRBD2 (6 bases). V lost 2 bases and J lost 2, with 11 bases in between. This CDR3 is built from 15 residues. Germline V lookup: CDR1 SGHRS, CDR2 YFSETQ. In DNA, the CDR3 is TGCGCCAGCAGCTTTTACCGGGGGACCTACAATGAGCAGTTCTTC. Protein product: CASSFYRGTYNEQFF.

This clonotype was observed a handful of times. The chain recombines TRBV7-9 with TRBJ2-5, with D possibly TRBD1 on 6 matching bases. The CDR3 is made up of 14 amino acids. The V gene lost 5 bases and the J gene lost 3 bases, with 13 bases spanning the gap. Germline CDR1 and CDR2: SEHNR and FQNEAQ (reference sequence). Here the CDR3 DNA reads TGTGCCAGCAGCCCTCGACAGGAAAAAGAGACCCAGTACTTC. Residues: CASSPRQEKETQYF. The whole variable domain, filled in from reference TRBV7-9 and TRBJ2-5, reads DTGVSQNPRHKITKRGQNVTFRCDPISEHNRLYWYRQTLGQGPEFLTYFQNEAQLEKSRLLSDRFSAERPKGSFSTLEIQRTEQGDSAMYLCASSPRQEKETQYFGPGTRLLVL.

In its sample, this clonotype was seen a few times. This rearrangement joins TRBV27 to TRBJ1-6; D unclear. The germline V gene has CDR1 MNHEY and CDR2 SMNVEV (reference sequence). V lost 3 bases and J lost 10, with 10 bases in between. The CDR3 runs to 13 residues. Written as DNA, the CDR3 is TGTGCCAGCAGTTTGGGTCAGATATCACCCCTCCACTTT. Its protein is CASSLGQISPLHF.

The chain is built from TRBV20-1 and TRBJ2-5, with D uncertain. The DNA matches TRBJ2-1 better at its end, which makes the J call doubtful. This CDR3 comprises 15 residues. Germline V gives CDR1 DFQATT, CDR2 SNEGSKA (reference sequence). CDR3 region: CSARSTRSSYNEQFF. The CDR3 DNA sequence: TGCAGTGCTAGGTCCACTCGAAGCTCCTACAATGAGCAGTTCTTC.

The J gene is TRBJ2-1, the V gene TRBV27; 7 nucleotides align to TRBD2. The CDR3 loop spans 16 amino acids. The V gene end was trimmed by 6 bases and the J gene end by 3 bases; junction bases not matched to a gene: 11. Germline V gene sequence: CDR1 MNHEY, CDR2 SMNVEV (reference sequence). CDR3 sequence (DNA): TGTGCCAGCAGCTTAGGTGGGGGGGTCCTCTACAATGAGCAGTTCTTC. Amino acid sequence: CASSLGGGVLYNEQFF.

The chain has TRBV4-3 and TRBJ2-4; 9 nucleotides align to TRBD2. Germline assignment: CDR1 LGHNA and CDR2 YSLEER. The CDR3 is 14 residues long. V dropped 4 bases and J dropped 5; count of bases not matched to a gene: 3. The CDR3 loop reads CASSPRLAENIQYF. The CDR3 nucleotides are TGCGCCAGCAGCCCACGACTAGCGGAAAACATTCAGTACTTC.

This clonotype turned up a few times. The CDR3 DNA reads as TGCAGTGCCGATAGACAGGGTGGGAGCATTCAGTACTTC. Protein sequence: CSADRQGGSIQYF. The chain joins TRBV20-1 to TRBJ2-4; 7 bases map to TRBD1. CDR1 and CDR2 from the germline V gene are DFQATT and SNEGSKA (reference sequence). V trimming: 6 bases; J trimming: 9 bases; junction bases outside the gene matches: 11. The CDR3 runs to 13 residues.

V is TRBV29-1 and J is TRBJ2-5, with no clear D. V shed 0 bases and J shed 2 bases, with 7 bases lying between them. Germline loops: CDR1 SQVTM, CDR2 ANQGSEA. This CDR3 has 13 amino acids. DNA for the CDR3: TGCAGCGTTGAAGATGGCAAGCAAGAGACCCAGTACTTC. This translates into CSVEDGKQETQYF.

V and J are TRBV25-1 and TRBJ1-5; 7 nucleotides align to TRBD1. CDR1 is MGHDK and CDR2 is SYGVNS in the germline V gene. This CDR3 is built from 13 residues. V lost 7 bases, J lost 2 bases, and 2 bases stayed unmatched. CDR3 loop: CASTDRGNQPQHF. In DNA form, the CDR3 reads TGTGCCAGCACCGACAGGGGCAATCAGCCCCAGCATTTT.

The chain has TRBV28 and TRBJ2-1; 10 bases agree with TRBD1. V gave up 6 bases and J gave up 9 bases; unmatched junction bases: 8. Per the germline V gene, CDR1 is MDHEN and CDR2 is SYDVKM. The CDR3 loop spans 14 amino acids. Here the CDR3 DNA reads TGTGCCAGCAGGCATCCGGGACAGGGGCGTGAGCAGTTCTTC. This encodes CASRHPGQGREQFF.

This clonotype has just a few counts. The V and J genes are TRBV7-2 and TRBJ2-1, with 7 bases aligning to TRBD2. After removal of 4 bases from V and 6 bases from J, the junction contained 6 bases not matched to a gene. The CDR3 is made up of 14 amino acids. The germline V gene has CDR1 SGHTA and CDR2 FQGNSA. The CDR3 DNA reads as TGTGCCAGCAGCTGGGGGGGGGGAACCAATGAGCAGTTCTTC. This sequence encodes CASSWGGGTNEQFF.

The V and J genes are TRBV30 and TRBJ1-2; 8 nucleotides agree with TRBD1. Germline V gene sequence: CDR1 GTSNPN, CDR2 SVGIG (reference sequence). The J segment lost 4 bases and the V segment lost 1 base, leaving 8 bases of the junction unmatched. The CDR3 runs 15 residues. CDR3 in amino acids: CAWSGNRGSTYGYTF. CDR3 nucleotides: TGTGCCTGGAGTGGAAACAGGGGGTCGACCTATGGCTACACCTTC.

This clonotype was seen a few times. The CDR3, as DNA: TGTGCCACCAGCAGAGCACGGGGGAGCTCCTACGAGCAGTACTTC. This translates into CATSRARGSSYEQYF. The genes are TRBV15 and TRBJ2-7; the D gene is possibly TRBD2 (6 bases). Per germline, CDR1 LNHNV and CDR2 YYDKDF (reference sequence). The ends were cut back, 1 base at V and 0 bases at J, with 10 bases in the middle. This CDR3 contains 15 residues.

A few counts support this clonotype. The gene calls are TRBV7-9 and TRBJ2-1, with D possibly being TRBD1 (6 bases). Germline values: CDR1 SEHNR, CDR2 FQNEAQ (reference sequence). Trimming left V 2 bases short and J 4 bases short, with 21 bases between. This CDR3 has 18 amino acids. The CDR3 here is CASSLNRVGTPNYNEQFF. In DNA form, the CDR3 reads TGTGCCAGCAGCTTAAATCGGGTCGGGACACCTAATTACAATGAGCAGTTCTTC.

Many counts were recorded for this clonotype. V gene TRBV5-1 combines with J gene TRBJ2-3; D not certain. Between the trimmed V and J ends, which lost 0 bases and 7 bases, there was a span of 3 bases. Germline V gene lookup returns CDR1 SGHRS and CDR2 YFSETQ. The length of the CDR3 is 11 residues. The CDR3 bases are TGCGCCAGCAGCTTGGAGAATACGCAGTATTTT. Residues: CASSLENTQYF.

Points on this clonotype: Relative to the germline gene, one junction end is altered; a read error may explain this. V usage is TRBV7-2 and J usage is TRBJ2-1, with D hard to call. Per germline, CDR1 SGHTA and CDR2 FQGNSA. CDR3 length: 12 residues. The CDR3 spells CAGSLQYNEQFF. As DNA, the CDR3 is TGTGCCGGCAGCCTACAATACAATGAGCAGTTCTTC.

This clonotype has only a few counts. J is TRBJ1-5 and V is TRBV7-2; 11 bases map to TRBD1. Trimming removed 4 bases from V and 6 bases from J; junction bases left unmatched: 5. Per germline, CDR1 SGHTA and CDR2 FQGNSA. This CDR3 comprises 15 residues. In nucleotides, the CDR3 is TGTGCCAGCAGCTCGGGACAGGGGGAACGTCAGCCCCAGCATTTT. Protein sequence: CASSSGQGERQPQHF.

A few counts support this clonotype. The J gene is TRBJ2-7, the V gene TRBV29-1; D unresolved. This CDR3 has 11 amino acids. Germline loops: CDR1 SQVTM, CDR2 ANQGSEA. Trimming removed 5 bases at V and 0 bases at J, with 5 bases between. DNA for the CDR3: TGCAGCGTTAGCACCTCCTACGAGCAGTACTTC. Translation gives CSVSTSYEQYF.